The clone carrying this TCR beta chain appeared many times. Its antigen remains unknown. These data originate in a study of breast tumors, draining lymph nodes, adjacent tissues. Whole-study findings and limits: Luminal-like breast cancer showed significantly higher tumor–nontumor repertoire similarity than basal-like.

One entry per CDR3 protein results from TCRdb running MiXCR on the multiplex PCR reads. The table lists about 53,000 distinct CDR3 sequences, around 45% of them singletons. Germline values: CDR1 SGHVS, CDR2 FQNEAQ. V was clipped by 9 bases and J by 2 bases, with 14 bases between them. CDR3 length: 14 residues. What was sequenced was breast tumor tissue. This clonotype was obtained from a female donor with breast cancer. Some clones in this sample may be carry-over from other donors' samples. The chain carries TRBV7-8 and TRBJ2-1; no clear D. CDR3 sequence: CASTEGYPYNEQFF. As DNA, the CDR3 is TGTGCCAGTACTGAAGGGTACCCCTACAATGAGCAGTTCTTC.